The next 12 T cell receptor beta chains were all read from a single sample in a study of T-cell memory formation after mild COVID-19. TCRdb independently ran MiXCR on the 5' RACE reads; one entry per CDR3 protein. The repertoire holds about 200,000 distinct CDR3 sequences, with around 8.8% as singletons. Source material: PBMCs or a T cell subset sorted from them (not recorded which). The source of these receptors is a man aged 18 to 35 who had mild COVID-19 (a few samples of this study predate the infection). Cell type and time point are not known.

CDR3 in DNA: TGCAGTGCGGGTACTAGCGGGAAGCGATACGAGCAGTACTTC. Translation: CSAGTSGKRYEQYF. The chain recombines TRBV20-1 with TRBJ2-7; 10 nucleotides line up with TRBD2. V trimming: 6 bases; J trimming: 4 bases; junction bases outside the gene matches: 9. The CDR3 totals 14 residues. Germline V lookup: CDR1 DFQATT, CDR2 SNEGSKA (reference sequence).

CDR3 region: CASSSPGVGTDTQYF. The CDR3 coding sequence is TGTGCCAGCAGCTCCCCCGGGGTTGGGACAGATACGCAGTATTTT. V usage is TRBV5-8 and J usage is TRBJ2-3; perhaps TRBD2 as D (5 bases). The V end lost 3 bases, the J end lost 3 bases, and 14 bases lay between the germline ends. Germline V lookup: CDR1 SGHTS, CDR2 YDEGEE. There are 15 residues in the CDR3. Full variable domain (missing parts from reference TRBV5-8 and TRBJ2-3): EAGVTQSPTHLIKTRGQQATLRCSPISGHTSVYWYQQALGLGLQFLLWYDEGEERNRGNFPPRFSGRQFPNYSSELNVNALELEDSALYLCASSSPGVGTDTQYFGPGTRLTVL.

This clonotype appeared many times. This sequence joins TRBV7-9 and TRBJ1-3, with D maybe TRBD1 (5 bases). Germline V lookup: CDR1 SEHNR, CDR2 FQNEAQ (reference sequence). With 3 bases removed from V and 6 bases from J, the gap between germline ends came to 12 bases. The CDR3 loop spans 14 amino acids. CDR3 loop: CASSFGGYENTIYF. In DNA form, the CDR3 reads TGTGCCAGCAGCTTCGGGGGTTATGAAAACACCATATATTTT.

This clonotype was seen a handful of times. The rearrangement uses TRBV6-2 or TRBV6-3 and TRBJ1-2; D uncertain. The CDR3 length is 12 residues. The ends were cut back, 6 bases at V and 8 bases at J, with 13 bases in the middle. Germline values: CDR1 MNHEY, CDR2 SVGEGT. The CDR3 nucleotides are TGTGCCAGCAGCCGACGTCGGCCAGGCTACACCTTC. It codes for CASSRRRPGYTF.

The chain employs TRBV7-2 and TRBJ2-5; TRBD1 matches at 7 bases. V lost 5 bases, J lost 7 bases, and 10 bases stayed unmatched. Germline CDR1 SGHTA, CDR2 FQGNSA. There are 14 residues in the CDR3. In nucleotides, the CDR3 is TGTGCCAGCAGCCGGACAGGCGAAAGAGCGACCCAGTACTTC. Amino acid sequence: CASSRTGERATQYF.

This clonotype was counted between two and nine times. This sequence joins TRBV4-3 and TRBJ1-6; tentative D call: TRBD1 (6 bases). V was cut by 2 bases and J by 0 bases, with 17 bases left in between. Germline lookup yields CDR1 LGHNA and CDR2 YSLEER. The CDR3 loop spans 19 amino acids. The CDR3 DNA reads TGCGCCAGCAGCCAACTACCACAGGGTCGGAGCTCCTATAATTCACCCCTCCACTTT. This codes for CASSQLPQGRSSYNSPLHF.

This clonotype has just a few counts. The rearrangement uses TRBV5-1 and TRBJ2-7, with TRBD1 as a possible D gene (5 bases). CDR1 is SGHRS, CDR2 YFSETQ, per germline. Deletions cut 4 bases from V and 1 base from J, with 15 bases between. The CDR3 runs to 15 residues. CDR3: CASSVTGDLSYEQYF. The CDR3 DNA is TGCGCCAGCAGCGTCACAGGCGACCTATCCTACGAGCAGTACTTC.

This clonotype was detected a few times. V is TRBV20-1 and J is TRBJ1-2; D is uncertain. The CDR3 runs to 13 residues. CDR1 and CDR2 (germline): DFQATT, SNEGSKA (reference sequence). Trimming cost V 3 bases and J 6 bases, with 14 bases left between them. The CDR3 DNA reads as TGCAGTGCTAGGGTCCAGTCCACCGATGGCTACACCTTC. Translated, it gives CSARVQSTDGYTF.

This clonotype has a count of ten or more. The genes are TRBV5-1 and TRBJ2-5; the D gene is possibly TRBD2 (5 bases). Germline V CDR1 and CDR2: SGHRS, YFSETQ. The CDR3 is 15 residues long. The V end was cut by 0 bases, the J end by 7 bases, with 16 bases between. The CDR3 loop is CASSLASAIGGTQYF. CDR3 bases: TGCGCCAGCAGCTTGGCCTCAGCGATCGGAGGGACCCAGTACTTC.

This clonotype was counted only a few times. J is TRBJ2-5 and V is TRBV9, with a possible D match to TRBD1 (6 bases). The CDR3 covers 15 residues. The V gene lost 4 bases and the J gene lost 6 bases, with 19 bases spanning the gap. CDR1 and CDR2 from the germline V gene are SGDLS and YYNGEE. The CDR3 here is CASSPPLGGRQTQYF. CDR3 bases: TGTGCCAGCAGCCCCCCTTTAGGGGGAAGGCAGACCCAGTACTTC.

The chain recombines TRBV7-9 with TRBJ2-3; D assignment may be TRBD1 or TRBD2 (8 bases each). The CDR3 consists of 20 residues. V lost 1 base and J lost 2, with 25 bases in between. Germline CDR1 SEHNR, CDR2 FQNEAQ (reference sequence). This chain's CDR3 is CASSLGTGLPAGDSTDTQYF. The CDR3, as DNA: TGTGCCAGCAGCTTAGGGACAGGGCTCCCAGCGGGGGACTCCACAGATACGCAGTATTTT. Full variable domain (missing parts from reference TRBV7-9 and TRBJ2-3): DTGVSQNPRHKITKRGQNVTFRCDPISEHNRLYWYRQTLGQGPEFLTYFQNEAQLEKSRLLSDRFSAERPKGSFSTLEIQRTEQGDSAMYLCASSLGTGLPAGDSTDTQYFGPGTRLTVL.

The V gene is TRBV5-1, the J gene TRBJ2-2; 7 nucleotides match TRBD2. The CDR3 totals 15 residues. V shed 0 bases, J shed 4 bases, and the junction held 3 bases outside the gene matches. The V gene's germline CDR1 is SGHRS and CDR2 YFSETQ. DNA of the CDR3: TGCGCCAGCAGCTTGGTAGCGGGCGCCACCGGGGAGCTGTTTTTT. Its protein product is CASSLVAGATGELFF. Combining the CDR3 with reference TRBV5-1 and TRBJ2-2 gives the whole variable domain KAGVTQTPRYLIKTRGQQVTLSCSPISGHRSVSWYQQTPGQGLQFLFEYFSETQRNKGNFPGRFSGRQFSNSRSEMNVSTLELGDSALYLCASSLVAGATGELFFGEGSRLTVL.